The present TCR beta chain was sequenced within a study of T cells after yellow fever vaccination. Study conclusions and caveats: After the booster, 96% of CD4 and about nine tenths of CD8 primary-response clones were re-detected.

The sample holds a few counts of this clonotype. As yet, its antigen is unknown. Germline loops: CDR1 MNHNS, CDR2 SASEGT. There are 15 residues in the CDR3. The trim removed 5 bases at V and 8 bases at J, leaving 13 bases unmatched. TCRdb used MiXCR to reprocess the 5' RACE reads, holding one entry per CDR3 protein. The table lists 310,000 or so distinct CDR3 sequences, around 6.8% of them singletons. V usage is TRBV6-1 and J usage is TRBJ1-2, with 8 bases aligning to TRBD1. Source: PBMCs, taken more than 40 days after the first yellow fever vaccination. The TCR comes from a young man who received the YFV17D yellow fever vaccine. CDR3 nucleotide sequence: TGTGCCAGCAGTCGTTCCGGGACAGGTTGGCGGGGCTACACCTTC. Protein: CASSRSGTGWRGYTF.